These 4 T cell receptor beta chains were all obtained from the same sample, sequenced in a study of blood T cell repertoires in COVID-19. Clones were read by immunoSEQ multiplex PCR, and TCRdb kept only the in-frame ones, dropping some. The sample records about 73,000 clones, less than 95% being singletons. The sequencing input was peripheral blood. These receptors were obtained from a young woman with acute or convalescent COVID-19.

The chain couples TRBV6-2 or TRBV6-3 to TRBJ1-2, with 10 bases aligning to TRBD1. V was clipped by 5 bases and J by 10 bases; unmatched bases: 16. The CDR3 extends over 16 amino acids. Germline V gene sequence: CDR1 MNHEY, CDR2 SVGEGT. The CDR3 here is CASSLKPLETGGFYTF. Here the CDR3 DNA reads TGTGCCAGCAGTCTCAAACCCCTCGAGACAGGGGGCTTCTACACCTTC.

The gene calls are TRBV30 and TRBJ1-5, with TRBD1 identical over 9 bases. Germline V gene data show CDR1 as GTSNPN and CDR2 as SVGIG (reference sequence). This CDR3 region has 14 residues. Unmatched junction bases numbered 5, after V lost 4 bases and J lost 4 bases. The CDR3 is CAWTSGTGNQPQHF. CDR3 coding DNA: TGTGCCTGGACCTCCGGGACAGGGAATCAGCCCCAGCATTTT. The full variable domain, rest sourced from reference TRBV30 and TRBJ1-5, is SQTIHQWPATLVQPVGSPLSLECTVEGTSNPNLYWYRQAAGRGLQLLFYSVGIGQISSEVPQNLSASRPQDRQFILSSKKLLLSDSGFYLCAWTSGTGNQPQHFGDGTRLSIL.

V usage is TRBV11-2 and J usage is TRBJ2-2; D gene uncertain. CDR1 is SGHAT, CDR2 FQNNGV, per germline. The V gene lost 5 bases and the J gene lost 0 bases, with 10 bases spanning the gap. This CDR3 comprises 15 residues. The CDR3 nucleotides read TGTGCCAGCAGCGGGCAGCTCACGAACACCGGGGAGCTGTTTTTT. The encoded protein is CASSGQLTNTGELFF.

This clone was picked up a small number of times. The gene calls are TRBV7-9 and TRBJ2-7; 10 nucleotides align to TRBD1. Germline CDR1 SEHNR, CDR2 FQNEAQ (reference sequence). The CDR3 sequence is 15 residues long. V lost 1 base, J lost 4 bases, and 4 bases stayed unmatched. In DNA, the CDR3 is TGTGCCAGCAGCTTAGGGGGGACAGGGGCTTACGAGCAGTACTTC. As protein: CASSLGGTGAYEQYF.